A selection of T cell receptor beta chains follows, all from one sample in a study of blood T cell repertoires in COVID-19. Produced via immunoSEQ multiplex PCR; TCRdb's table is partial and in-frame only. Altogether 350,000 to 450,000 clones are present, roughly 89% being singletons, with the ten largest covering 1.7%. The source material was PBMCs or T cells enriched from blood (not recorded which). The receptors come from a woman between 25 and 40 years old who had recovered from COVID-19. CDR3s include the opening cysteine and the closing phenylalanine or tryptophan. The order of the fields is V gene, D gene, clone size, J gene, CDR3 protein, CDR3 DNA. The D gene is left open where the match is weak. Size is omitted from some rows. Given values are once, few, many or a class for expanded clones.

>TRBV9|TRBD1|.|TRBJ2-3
CASSVEGRGTDTQYF
TGTGCCAGCAGCGTAGAAGGCAGGGGGACAGATACGCAGTATTTT
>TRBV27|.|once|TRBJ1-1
CASSRIQGMNTEAFF
TGTGCCAGCAGCCGAATACAGGGTATGAACACTGAAGCTTTCTTT
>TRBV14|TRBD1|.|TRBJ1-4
CASSQQRRQGSFEEKLFF
TGTGCCAGCAGCCAGCAACGAAGACAGGGCTCGTTTGAGGAAAAACTGTTTTTT
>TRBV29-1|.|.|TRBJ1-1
CSVGKHPVEGTEAFF
TGCAGCGTTGGAAAGCACCCGGTTGAGGGCACTGAAGCTTTCTTT
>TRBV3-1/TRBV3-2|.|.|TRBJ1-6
CASSQGWGSPLHF
TGTGCCAGCAGCCAAGGCTGGGGCTCACCCCTCCACTTT
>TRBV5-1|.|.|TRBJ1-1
CASSRGSRNTEAFF
TGCGCCAGCAGTCGGGGGTCGAGGAACACTGAAGCTTTCTTT
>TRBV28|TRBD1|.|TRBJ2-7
CASSWTGANYEQYF
TGTGCCAGCAGTTGGACAGGGGCCAACTACGAGCAGTACTTC
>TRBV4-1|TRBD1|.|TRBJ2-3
CASSRSGGQGADTQYF
TGCGCCAGCAGCCGCTCAGGTGGACAGGGGGCAGATACGCAGTATTTT
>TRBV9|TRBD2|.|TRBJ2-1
CASSVARTSGGAAYNEQFF
TGTGCCAGCAGCGTCGCTCGGACTAGCGGGGGGGCGGCCTACAATGAGCAGTTCTTC
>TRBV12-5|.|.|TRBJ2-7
CASGLGPGVQYF
TGTGCTAGTGGTTTGGGGCCCGGAGTTCAGTACTTC
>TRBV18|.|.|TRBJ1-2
CASSPYSSNYGYTF
TGTGCCAGCTCACCGTACAGCTCTAACTATGGCTACACCTTC
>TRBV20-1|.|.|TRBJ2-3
CSAARDTQYF
TGCAGTGCCGCGAGGGATACGCAGTATTTT
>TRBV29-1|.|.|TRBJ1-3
CSVAGFGNTIYF
TGCAGCGTTGCCGGGTTTGGAAACACCATATATTTT
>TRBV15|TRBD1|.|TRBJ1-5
CATSPGGTGGNQPQHF
TGTGCCACCAGCCCGGGGGGGACAGGGGGCAATCAGCCCCAGCATTTT
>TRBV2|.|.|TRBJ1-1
CASSVYRQNTEAFF
TGTGCCAGCAGCGTATATAGACAGAACACTGAAGCTTTCTTT
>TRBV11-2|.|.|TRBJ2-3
CASSLLQKTDTQYF
TGTGCCAGCAGCTTACTCCAGAAAACAGATACGCAGTATTTT
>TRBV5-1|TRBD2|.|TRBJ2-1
CASSFSGSRGDEQFF
TGCGCCAGCAGCTTTAGCGGGAGTCGCGGCGATGAGCAGTTCTTC